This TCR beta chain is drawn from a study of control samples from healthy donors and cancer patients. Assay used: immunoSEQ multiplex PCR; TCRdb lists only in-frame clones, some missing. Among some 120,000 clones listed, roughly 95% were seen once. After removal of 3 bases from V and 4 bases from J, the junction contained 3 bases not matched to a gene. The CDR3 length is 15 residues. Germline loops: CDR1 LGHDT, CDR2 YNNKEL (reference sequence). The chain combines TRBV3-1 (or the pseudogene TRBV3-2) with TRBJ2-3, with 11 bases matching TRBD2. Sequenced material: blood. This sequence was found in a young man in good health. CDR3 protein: CASSHLAGGPDTQYF. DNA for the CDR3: TGTGCCAGCAGCCACCTAGCGGGGGGCCCAGATACGCAGTATTTT.